These 10 T cell receptor beta chains came from one sample sequenced in a study of T cell changes during pregnancy in multiple sclerosis. TCRdb keeps only in-frame clones here, not all; method: immunoSEQ multiplex PCR. The sample consists of tens of thousands of clones, nearly 95% of them appearing once. Source: peripheral blood, taken in the third trimester of pregnancy. The receptors shown here come from a female donor with multiple sclerosis, enrolled in a pregnancy study.

The V and J genes are TRBV28 and TRBJ2-6; D uncertain. The V gene lost 7 bases and the J gene lost 3 bases, with 10 bases spanning the gap. Looked up from germline, CDR1 is MDHEN and CDR2 is SYDVKM. CDR3 length equals 14 residues. CDR3 amino acids: CASTTLSGANVLTF. The CDR3 DNA reads as TGTGCCAGCACCACCTTGAGTGGGGCCAACGTCCTGACTTTC.

The J gene is TRBJ2-7, the V gene TRBV7-9; maybe TRBD2 (5 bases). The germline CDR1 and CDR2 sequences are SEHNR and FQNEAQ (reference sequence). Trimming removed 4 bases at V and 0 bases at J, with 16 bases between. The CDR3 totals 16 residues. CDR3 loop: CASSSPADGISYEQYF. The CDR3 DNA is TGTGCCAGCAGCTCCCCAGCGGACGGGATCTCCTACGAGCAGTACTTC.

The genes are TRBV15 and TRBJ2-3; TRBD1 matches at 8 bases. CDR1 and CDR2 (germline): LNHNV, YYDKDF (reference sequence). The V and J ends lost 8 bases and 4 bases, in that order; junction bases with no gene match: 8. The length of the CDR3 is 14 residues. CDR3 nucleotide sequence: TGTGCCACCCGGACAGGGACCTACCCAGATACGCAGTATTTT. This sequence encodes CATRTGTYPDTQYF.

The chain links TRBV12-5 to TRBJ1-1; no firm D call. Germline V gives CDR1 LGHNT, CDR2 FRNRAP. V dropped 2 bases and J dropped 6 bases, with 10 bases sitting between them. The CDR3 runs 13 residues. In nucleotides, the CDR3 is TGTGCTAGTGGTTTGTATCCGGGGTCTGAAGCTTTCTTT. It encodes CASGLYPGSEAFF.

The gene calls are TRBV30 and TRBJ2-7; 7 bases are shared with TRBD2. The CDR3 is made up of 12 amino acids. Per germline, CDR1 GTSNPN and CDR2 SVGIG (reference sequence). Losses at the gene ends were 4 bases for V and 2 bases for J; bases not matched to a gene: 2. The chain's CDR3 is CAWTSGPYEQYF. The CDR3 region has the DNA TGTGCCTGGACTAGCGGACCCTACGAGCAGTACTTC.

The chain employs TRBV9 and TRBJ2-3; no definite D call. Trimming removed 0 bases from V and 3 bases from J, with 8 bases in between. Germline CDR1 SGDLS, CDR2 YYNGEE. The length of the CDR3 is 14 residues. CDR3 residues: CASSVGSLTDTQYF. Here the CDR3 DNA reads TGTGCCAGCAGCGTAGGTTCTCTTACAGATACGCAGTATTTT.

J is TRBJ1-2 and V is TRBV15; D is ambiguous. CDR3 length: 15 amino acids. Trimming left V 3 bases short and J 4 bases short, with 15 bases between. The germline CDR1 and CDR2 sequences are LNHNV and YYDKDF (reference sequence). CDR3 nucleotides: TGTGCCACCAGCAGGGGAGGAAACGACGTCTATGGCTACACCTTC. Translated: CATSRGGNDVYGYTF.

The rearrangement joins TRBV19 to TRBJ2-7; tentatively, D is TRBD2 (7 bases). With 1 base removed from V and 6 bases from J, the gap between germline ends came to 19 bases. Germline V gene sequence: CDR1 LNHDA, CDR2 SQIVND (reference sequence). The CDR3 consists of 16 residues. The CDR3 DNA is TGTGCCAGTAGTATAGGAGGGGGAGGGCCAATCTCCGAGCAGTACTTC. Its protein is CASSIGGGGPISEQYF.

This chain uses TRBV30 with TRBJ2-1, with D maybe TRBD2 (5 bases). The CDR3 is 15 residues long. Trimming removed 0 bases from V and 6 bases from J, with 15 bases in between. Per the germline V gene, CDR1 is GTSNPN and CDR2 is SVGIG (reference sequence). CDR3 in amino acids: CAWSVLGGRSNEQFF. CDR3 bases: TGTGCCTGGAGTGTACTGGGCGGGCGGTCCAATGAGCAGTTCTTC. The whole variable domain, filled in from reference TRBV30 and TRBJ2-1, reads SQTIHQWPATLVQPVGSPLSLECTVEGTSNPNLYWYRQAAGRGLQLLFYSVGIGQISSEVPQNLSASRPQDRQFILSSKKLLLSDSGFYLCAWSVLGGRSNEQFFGPGTRLTVL.

The chain uses TRBV9 and TRBJ2-4, with D perhaps TRBD1 (5 bases). V lost 3 bases to trimming and J lost 8 bases, with 12 bases between them. CDR1 SGDLS and CDR2 YYNGEE come from the germline V gene. This CDR3 is built from 13 residues. The CDR3, as DNA: TGTGCCAGCAGCGGGGGCTTGATGGACATTCAGTACTTC. It yields the protein CASSGGLMDIQYF. Using reference TRBV9 and TRBJ2-4 for the parts outside the CDR3, the full variable domain is DSGVTQTPKHLITATGQRVTLRCSPRSGDLSVYWYQQSLDQGLQFLIQYYNGEERAKGNILERFSAQQFPDLHSELNLSSLELGDSALYFCASSGGLMDIQYFGAGTRLSVL.